These T cell receptor beta chains were read from a single sample in a study of neurological immune-mediated disorders. TCRdb fed the 5' RACE reads into MiXCR, producing one record per CDR3 protein. The data contain some 47,000 distinct CDR3 sequences, about 6% of them singletons. The sequenced sample consisted of CD4+ T cells from blood. The receptors originated from a woman in her thirties or forties in good health. Both conserved end residues are part of each CDR3. A D gene is named only where the DNA matches it firmly. Rows give clone size only sometimes, using once, few, many, or a class for an expanded clone.

D gene	J gene	clone size	V gene	CDR3 DNA	CDR3 protein
-	TRBJ2-5	many	TRBV5-1	TGCGCCAGCAGCTTGGGGGCAGGTTTAGAGACCCAGTACTTC	CASSLGAGLETQYF
-	TRBJ2-1	many	TRBV28	TGTGCCAGCAGTTTATCACTGGGGAGGACTCGCAATGAGCAGTTCTTC	CASSLSLGRTRNEQFF
TRBD2	TRBJ2-3	many	TRBV11-1	TGTGCCAGCAGCGTCGTAGCGGGAGGGAGCACAGATACGCAGTATTTT	CASSVVAGGSTDTQYF
-	TRBJ1-2	many	TRBV5-1	TGCGCCAGCAGCTTGGGACAGGTCACCCCACCTGGCTACACCTTC	CASSLGQVTPPGYTF
-	TRBJ1-2	-	TRBV29-1	TGCAGCGGAGGGGAGAACTATGGCTACACCTTC	CSGGENYGYTF
-	TRBJ1-2	many	TRBV7-2	TGTGCCAGCAGCTTAGATGGTAATATCTATGGCTACACCTTC	CASSLDGNIYGYTF
-	TRBJ1-1	many	TRBV6-5	TGTGCCAGCAGTTACTCGATATCAGGAAGGGAAGCTTTCTTT	CASSYSISGREAFF
-	TRBJ2-2	many	TRBV21-1	TGTGCCAGTAGAGGGAGATCGGGACAGGGGGACACCGGGGAGCTGTTTTTT	CASRGRSGQGDTGELFF
TRBD2	TRBJ2-7	many	TRBV5-1	TGCGCCAGCACGCCTAGCGGGAGTACGTACGAGCAGTACTTC	CASTPSGSTYEQYF
TRBD2	TRBJ2-7	many	TRBV7-8	TGTGCCAGCAGCTTAGGCGGGGGAAGTCAGTCCTACGAGCAGTACTTC	CASSLGGGSQSYEQYF
TRBD2	TRBJ2-2	few	TRBV27	TGTGCCAGCAGCCCGATAATGGCGGGAGAAGCCGGGGAGCTGTTTTTT	CASSPIMAGEAGELFF
TRBD2	TRBJ2-7	many	TRBV7-2	TGTGCCAGCAGCCCCCCGGGACTAGCGGGATCCGAGCAGTACTTC	CASSPPGLAGSEQYF
-	TRBJ2-7	many	TRBV27	TGTGCCAGCAGTTTACCGGGACGGTCCTACGAGCAGTACTTC	CASSLPGRSYEQYF
-	TRBJ2-3	many	TRBV7-2	TGTGCCAGCAGGGAACGGGCCCGTACAGATACGCAGTATTTT	CASRERARTDTQYF
TRBD2	TRBJ2-7	many	TRBV20-1	TGCAGTGCTAGAGACCCCGGGACTAGAGCCTACGAGCAGTACTTC	CSARDPGTRAYEQYF
TRBD2	TRBJ2-7	few	TRBV11-2	TGTGCCAGCAGCCCCGGACTAGTCTACGAGCAGTACTTC	CASSPGLVYEQYF
-	TRBJ2-7	few	TRBV18	TGTGCCAGCTCACCAACACAGAACTCCTACGAGCAGTACTTC	CASSPTQNSYEQYF
TRBD1	TRBJ1-2	many	TRBV5-1	TGCGCCAGCAGCTTGGAGGCGAACCCCCGACAGGGTAACTATGGCTACACCTTC	CASSLEANPRQGNYGYTF
TRBD2	TRBJ2-2	many	TRBV10-3	TGTGCCATCAGTGATTACGGGAGGGGGGAGCTGTTTTTT	CAISDYGRGELFF
-	TRBJ2-3	many	TRBV6-5	TGTGCCAGCAGTTACAGGACTGATGCAGATACGCAGTATTTT	CASSYRTDADTQYF
TRBD1	TRBJ2-7	many	TRBV29-1	TGCAGCGTTGTCGAATTCGGGGACAGGAGCTCCTACGAGCAGTACTTC	CSVVEFGDRSSYEQYF
-	TRBJ1-2	many	TRBV24-1	TGTGCCACCAGTGATCTCCAGGGTGGCTACACCTTC	CATSDLQGGYTF
TRBD1	TRBJ2-7	many	TRBV5-1	TGCGCCAGCAGCTTCTCAGGGCCGGGCAGGGGGTACGGGGAGCAGTACTTC	CASSFSGPGRGYGEQYF
-	TRBJ1-2	many	TRBV7-8	TGTGCCAGCAGCTTTGGGACTGCAGCTAACTATGGCTACACCTTC	CASSFGTAANYGYTF
-	TRBJ2-5	many	TRBV5-1	TGCGCCAGCAGCTCCGACTGGAAAGAGACCCAGTACTTC	CASSSDWKETQYF
TRBD2	TRBJ2-7	many	TRBV20-1	TGCAGTGCTGGGGGGGGGAGGGACGAGCAGTACTTC	CSAGGGRDEQYF
TRBD1	TRBJ2-6	many	TRBV11-2	TGTGCCAGCAGCTCCTCACCGGGACAGGGGTCCCTCGGGGCCAACGTCCTGACTTTC	CASSSSPGQGSLGANVLTF
TRBD1	TRBJ2-1	many	TRBV29-1	TGCAGCGTTATTTACGACAGGGGGAACAATGAGCAGTTCTTC	CSVIYDRGNNEQFF
-	TRBJ1-1	many	TRBV2	TGTGCCAGCAGTGTACAGGCGAACACTGAAGCTTTCTTT	CASSVQANTEAFF
TRBD1	TRBJ2-7	many	TRBV18	TGTGCCAGCTCACCAGAGGACAGGGGGTACGAGCAGTACTTC	CASSPEDRGYEQYF
TRBD2	TRBJ2-1	many	TRBV29-1	TGCAGCGTCAGCGGGATGGCGGATGAGCAGTTCTTC	CSVSGMADEQFF
TRBD2	TRBJ2-3	many	TRBV24-1	TGTGCCACCAGTGATGGGGGGACTAGAGTTACGCAGTATTTT	CATSDGGTRVTQYF
TRBD1	TRBJ1-5	many	TRBV6-5	TGTGCCAGCAGGGGGGACAGGGAGGGGCAGCCCCAGCATTTT	CASRGDREGQPQHF
-	TRBJ2-2	many	TRBV11-2	TGTGCCAGCAGCTTCCCCAGGGGAATCTCCGGGGAGCTGTTTTTT	CASSFPRGISGELFF
TRBD2	TRBJ2-3	many	TRBV27	TGTGCCACCTCCCGGAGCGGGAGGAGGATAACAGATACGCAGTATTTT	CATSRSGRRITDTQYF
TRBD2	TRBJ2-1	many	TRBV7-9	TGTGCCAGCAGCTTAGGGCGGGAGCACAATGAGCAGTTCTTC	CASSLGREHNEQFF
-	TRBJ2-2	many	TRBV4-2	TGTGCCAGCAGCCAAGATGATACCGGGGAGCTGTTTTTT	CASSQDDTGELFF
-	TRBJ2-1	many	TRBV11-1	TGTGCCAGCAGCTCCGGGACTTATCACAATGAGCAGTTCTTC	CASSSGTYHNEQFF
-	TRBJ2-1	many	TRBV15	TGTGCCACCAGCAGAGATAGAACACAAACGAGGGTAGGCGATGAGCAGTTCTTC	CATSRDRTQTRVGDEQFF
TRBD1	TRBJ1-1	many	TRBV12-3/TRBV12-4	TGTGCCAGCAGTTTTCAGGGGGCGAACACTGAAGCTTTCTTT	CASSFQGANTEAFF
TRBD1	TRBJ1-1	many	TRBV11-2	TGTGCCAGCAGCTTTGGACAGGCGATGAACACTGAAGCTTTCTTT	CASSFGQAMNTEAFF
-	TRBJ2-3	many	TRBV3-1	TGTGCCAGCAGCCAAGATCCCGGTACTAGAAATACGCAGTATTTT	CASSQDPGTRNTQYF
-	TRBJ1-4	-	TRBV3-1	TGTGCCAGCAGCGGATCTAATGAAAAACTGTTTTTT	CASSGSNEKLFF
-	TRBJ2-3	many	TRBV20-1	TGCAGTGCTAGAGGAGAAGATACGCAGTATTTT	CSARGEDTQYF
-	TRBJ2-7	many	TRBV27	TGTGCCAGCACCAAACAGGGGGGGGAGCAGTACTTC	CASTKQGGEQYF
TRBD2	TRBJ2-1	many	TRBV29-1	TGCAGCGTTGAAGCCCAGCGGGAGCTAGGTCAGGTCTTC	CSVEAQRELGQVF
-	TRBJ1-5	many	TRBV20-1	TGCAGTGCTAGAGATTGGAGGGGCGGTCAGCCCCAGCATTTT	CSARDWRGGQPQHF
-	TRBJ2-5	many	TRBV6-5	TGTGCCAGCAGTTACGGGGCCCTAGGGGGGACCCAGTACTTC	CASSYGALGGTQYF
TRBD2	TRBJ2-1	many	TRBV20-1	TGCAGTACGACTAGCGGGACTTACAATGAGCAGTTCTTC	CSTTSGTYNEQFF
-	TRBJ2-1	many	TRBV20-1	TGCAGTGCTTTGGTCTTAAACAATGAGCAGTTCTTC	CSALVLNNEQFF
-	TRBJ2-7	many	TRBV9	TGTGCCAGCAGCGAAAACGGGACACCCGAGTTGGGCGAGCAGTACTTC	CASSENGTPELGEQYF
TRBD2	TRBJ2-7	many	TRBV5-1	TGCGCCAGCAGCCAGGCTAGCGGAACCTACGAGCAGTACTTC	CASSQASGTYEQYF
-	TRBJ2-3	many	TRBV20-1	TGCAGTGCTAGTAACCTTCTCCTCCTGTGGGATACGCAGTATTTT	CSASNLLLLWDTQYF